This T cell receptor beta chain came from a study of PD-L1 blockade in urothelial cancer. Study context: At 3 weeks (second dose) and 6 weeks after starting treatment, blood was analyzed.

Generated by immunoSEQ multiplex PCR, the TCRdb table keeps only in-frame clones and is missing some. The data contain tens of thousands of clones, 80% to 85% of them singletons. Trimming removed 1 base from V and 3 bases from J, with 16 bases in between. This CDR3 spans 17 amino acids. The germline CDR1 and CDR2 sequences are SGHTA and FQGNSA. The rearrangement uses TRBV7-2 and TRBJ2-1; no firm D call. Material: PBMCs, obtained around atezolizumab (anti-PD-L1) treatment. The origin of this receptor is a man in his 70s with urothelial cancer. The CDR3 nucleotides read TGTGCCAGCAGCTTAGATGGGCCAGGATCTTTCTACAATGAGCAGTTCTTC. Its protein is CASSLDGPGSFYNEQFF.